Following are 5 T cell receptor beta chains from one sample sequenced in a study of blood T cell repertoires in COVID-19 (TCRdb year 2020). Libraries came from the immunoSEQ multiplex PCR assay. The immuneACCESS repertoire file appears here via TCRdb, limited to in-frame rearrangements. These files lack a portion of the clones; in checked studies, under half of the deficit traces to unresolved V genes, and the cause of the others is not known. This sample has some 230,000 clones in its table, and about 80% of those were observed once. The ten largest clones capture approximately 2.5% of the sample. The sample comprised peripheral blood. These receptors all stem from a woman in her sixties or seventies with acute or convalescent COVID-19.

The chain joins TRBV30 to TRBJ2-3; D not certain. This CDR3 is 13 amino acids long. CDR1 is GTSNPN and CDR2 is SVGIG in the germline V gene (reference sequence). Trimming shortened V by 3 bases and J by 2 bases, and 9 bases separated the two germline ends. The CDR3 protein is CAWRPSFTDTQYF. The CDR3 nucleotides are TGTGCCTGGAGGCCCAGTTTCACAGATACGCAGTATTTT.

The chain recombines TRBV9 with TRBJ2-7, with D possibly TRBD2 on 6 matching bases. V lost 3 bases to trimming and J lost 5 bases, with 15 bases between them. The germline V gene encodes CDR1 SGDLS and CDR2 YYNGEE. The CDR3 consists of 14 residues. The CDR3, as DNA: TGTGCCAGCAGCGCCCTCGGGGGTAGGGACGAGCAGTACTTC. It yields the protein CASSALGGRDEQYF. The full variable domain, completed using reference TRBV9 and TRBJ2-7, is DSGVTQTPKHLITATGQRVTLRCSPRSGDLSVYWYQQSLDQGLQFLIQYYNGEERAKGNILERFSAQQFPDLHSELNLSSLELGDSALYFCASSALGGRDEQYFGPGTRLTVT.

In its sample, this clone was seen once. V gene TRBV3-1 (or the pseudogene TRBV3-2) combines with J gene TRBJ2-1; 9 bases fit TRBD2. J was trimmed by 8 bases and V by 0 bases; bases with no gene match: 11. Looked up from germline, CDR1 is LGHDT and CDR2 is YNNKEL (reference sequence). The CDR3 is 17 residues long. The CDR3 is CASSQDLGGGAAYEQFF. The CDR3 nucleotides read TGTGCCAGCAGCCAAGATCTTGGCGGGGGGGCGGCCTATGAGCAGTTCTTC.

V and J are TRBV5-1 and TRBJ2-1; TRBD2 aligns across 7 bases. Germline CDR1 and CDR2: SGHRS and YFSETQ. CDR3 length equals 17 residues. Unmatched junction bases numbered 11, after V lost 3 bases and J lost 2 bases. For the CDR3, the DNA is TGCGCCAGCAGCTGGGTCTACCGGGGGGTTCCCTACAATGAGCAGTTCTTC. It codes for CASSWVYRGVPYNEQFF.

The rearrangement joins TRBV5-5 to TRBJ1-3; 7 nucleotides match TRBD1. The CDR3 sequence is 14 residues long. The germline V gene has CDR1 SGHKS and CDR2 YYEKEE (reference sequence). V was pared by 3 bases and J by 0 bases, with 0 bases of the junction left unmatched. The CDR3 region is CASSWTGSGNTIYF. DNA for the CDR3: TGTGCCAGCAGCTGGACAGGCTCTGGAAACACCATATATTTT. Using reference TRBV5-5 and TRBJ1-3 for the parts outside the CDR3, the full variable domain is DAGVTQSPTHLIKTRGQQVTLRCSPISGHKSVSWYQQVLGQGPQFIFQYYEKEERGRGNFPDRFSARQFPNYSSELNVNALLLGDSALYLCASSWTGSGNTIYFGEGSWLTVV.